The rows below give T cell receptor beta chains drawn from one sample of a study of PD-1 blockade in classical Hodgkin lymphoma. Produced via immunoSEQ multiplex PCR; TCRdb's table is partial and in-frame only. The sample records about 7,200 clones, around four fifths being singletons. Sequencing used peripheral blood mononuclear cells (PBMCs), obtained before the fourth cycle of nivolumab. The receptors were gathered from a human donor with classical Hodgkin lymphoma. Both conserved end residues are part of each CDR3. Fields, in order: clone size, CDR3 length, J gene, D gene, V gene, CDR3 protein, CDR3 DNA. The D gene is left open where the match is weak. Clone sizes are given selectively: once, few, many, or a class where the clone is expanded.

. | 15 | TRBJ2-7 | . | TRBV4-3 | CASSQGGAGVYEQYF | TGCGCCAGCAGCCAAGGAGGGGCAGGGGTTTACGAGCAGTACTTC
. | 15 | TRBJ1-5 | . | TRBV28 | CASSFRRFSNQPQHF | TGTGCCAGCAGTTTCAGGCGATTTAGCAATCAGCCCCAGCATTTT
. | 16 | TRBJ1-5 | TRBD1 | TRBV5-6 | CASSSLKGASNQPQHF | TGTGCCAGCAGCTCCCTCAAGGGGGCGAGCAATCAGCCCCAGCATTTT
. | 16 | TRBJ1-2 | TRBD1 | TRBV18 | CASSPRLQGYNYGYTF | TGTGCCAGCTCACCACGGTTACAGGGGTATAACTATGGCTACACCTTC
. | 15 | TRBJ2-6 | . | TRBV4-2 | CASSPQGAGANVLTF | TGTGCCAGCAGCCCACAGGGTGCTGGGGCCAACGTCCTGACTTTC
. | 12 | TRBJ1-1 | . | TRBV2 | CASSSDSTEAFF | TGTGCCAGCAGTTCGGACAGCACTGAAGCTTTCTTT
. | 13 | TRBJ1-2 | . | TRBV7-9 | CASSSRQHYGYTF | TGTGCCAGCAGCTCGAGACAGCACTATGGCTACACCTTC
few | 16 | TRBJ1-2 | . | TRBV2 | CASWGRTTSLNYGYTF | TGTGCCAGCTGGGGCAGAACGACCTCCCTAAACTATGGCTACACCTTC
. | 12 | TRBJ1-1 | . | TRBV6-5 | CASMSGGGEAFF | TGTGCCAGCATGTCCGGGGGAGGTGAAGCTTTCTTT
. | 17 | TRBJ1-4 | TRBD1 | TRBV28 | CASSSGDRAARGEKLFF | TGTGCCAGCAGTTCAGGGGACAGGGCGGCTCGGGGTGAAAAACTGTTTTTT
. | 19 | TRBJ2-2 | TRBD1 | TRBV28 | CASIPRVGTGEFRTGELFF | TGTGCCAGCATCCCTCGTGTGGGGACAGGGGAGTTCAGGACCGGGGAGCTGTTTTTT
. | 12 | TRBJ2-3 | . | TRBV30 | CAWSAYTDTQYF | TGTGCCTGGAGTGCCTACACAGATACGCAGTATTTT
. | 15 | TRBJ1-6 | . | TRBV9 | CASSVGHSGNSPLHF | TGTGCCAGCAGCGTAGGACATTCTGGTAATTCACCCCTCCACTTT
. | 15 | TRBJ1-2 | . | TRBV28 | CASSSGGGKVYGYTF | TGTGCCAGCAGCTCGGGGGGGGGCAAGGTCTATGGCTACACCTTC
. | 15 | TRBJ2-7 | . | TRBV4-3 | CASSYRSIPVFEQYF | TGCGCCAGCAGCTACAGGTCCATTCCCGTCTTCGAGCAGTACTTC
once | 11 | TRBJ1-3 | . | TRBV23-1 | CASSLRGSIYF | TGCGCCAGCAGTCTACGGGGCTCCATATATTTT
. | 17 | TRBJ1-4 | TRBD1 | TRBV5-1 | CASSLGQGHSTNEKLFF | TGCGCCAGCAGCTTGGGACAGGGGCATTCAACTAATGAAAAACTGTTTTTT
. | 15 | TRBJ2-1 | . | TRBV6-5 | CASSYDLGGANEQFF | TGTGCCAGCAGTTACGACTTAGGGGGGGCCAATGAGCAGTTCTTC
. | 11 | TRBJ2-3 | . | TRBV2 | CASSEVYTQYF | TGTGCCAGCAGTGAAGTTTATACGCAGTATTTT
. | 15 | TRBJ2-1 | TRBD1 | TRBV6-6 | CASSYTGASYNEQFF | TGTGCCAGCAGTTACACAGGGGCCTCCTACAATGAGCAGTTCTTC
. | 15 | TRBJ2-1 | TRBD1 | TRBV7-2 | CASSSTGQSYNEQFF | TGTGCCAGCAGCTCAACGGGACAGTCTTACAATGAGCAGTTCTTC
few | 14 | TRBJ2-5 | TRBD2 | TRBV27 | CASRPLAGGETQYF | TGTGCCAGCAGACCGCTAGCGGGTGGAGAGACCCAGTACTTC
. | 15 | TRBJ2-7 | TRBD1 | TRBV10-3 | CAISGGTGQGYEQYF | TGTGCCATCAGTGGGGGCACGGGACAGGGCTACGAGCAGTACTTC
once | 15 | TRBJ2-5 | TRBD1 | TRBV4-2 | CASSQAGTVEETQYF | TGTGCCAGCAGCCAAGCCGGGACAGTTGAAGAGACCCAGTACTTC
once | 18 | TRBJ2-5 | TRBD2 | TRBV11-2 | CASSPGTSGGLWQETQYF | TGTGCCAGCAGCCCCGGGACTAGCGGGGGCCTTTGGCAAGAGACCCAGTACTTC
once | 16 | TRBJ1-2 | . | TRBV19 | CASFSGGRPEDYGYTF | TGTGCCAGTTTCAGCGGGGGGCGCCCCGAAGATTATGGCTACACCTTC
. | 14 | TRBJ1-1 | . | TRBV19 | CASTARAMNTEAFF | TGTGCCAGTACCGCCCGTGCCATGAACACTGAAGCTTTCTTT
. | 15 | TRBJ1-2 | . | TRBV6-1 | CASSAQPGGSYGYTF | TGTGCCAGCAGTGCCCAGCCCGGGGGCAGCTATGGCTACACCTTC
. | 15 | TRBJ1-4 | . | TRBV5-1 | CASSLVSGTNEKLFF | TGCGCCAGCAGCTTGGTTTCAGGCACTAATGAAAAACTGTTTTTT
. | 15 | TRBJ1-1 | . | TRBV11-2 | CASSFQGRRNTEAFF | TGTGCCAGCAGCTTCCAGGGGCGCCGGAACACTGAAGCTTTCTTT
. | 15 | TRBJ2-7 | TRBD2 | TRBV9 | CASSPSGGTSYEQYF | TGTGCCAGCAGCCCGAGCGGGGGAACATCCTACGAGCAGTACTTC
. | 14 | TRBJ2-7 | . | TRBV5-5 | CASSPTRVSVKQYF | TGTGCCAGCAGCCCAACCCGGGTGAGTGTCAAGCAGTACTTC
. | 16 | TRBJ2-3 | TRBD2 | TRBV5-1 | CASSLTFRGGTDTQYF | TGCGCCAGCAGCTTGACTTTTCGGGGGGGTACAGATACGCAGTATTTT
. | 15 | TRBJ1-6 | . | TRBV27 | CASSLYSTYNSPLHF | TGTGCCAGCAGTTTATACAGTACATATAATTCACCCCTCCACTTT
. | 15 | TRBJ2-2 | . | TRBV18 | CASSRSRVNTGELFF | TGTGCCAGCTCACGGTCCAGGGTGAACACCGGGGAGCTGTTTTTT
. | 15 | TRBJ1-1 | TRBD1 | TRBV5-1 | CASSWKQGMNTEAFF | TGCGCCAGCAGCTGGAAACAGGGGATGAACACTGAAGCTTTCTTT
. | 15 | TRBJ1-3 | . | TRBV5-1 | CASSQFGGSGNTIYF | TGCGCCAGCAGCCAATTTGGAGGGTCTGGAAACACCATATATTTT
. | 19 | TRBJ1-4 | . | TRBV19 | CASSISPIRRLTTNEKLFF | TGTGCCAGTAGTATTTCCCCCATCCGCAGGCTGACTACTAATGAAAAACTGTTTTTT
. | 14 | TRBJ2-1 | . | TRBV5-1 | CASSLGRIYNEQFF | TGCGCCAGCAGCTTGGGACGCATCTACAATGAGCAGTTCTTC
. | 16 | TRBJ2-7 | . | TRBV5-6 | CASSWNGQKSSYEQYF | TGTGCCAGCAGCTGGAACGGACAGAAAAGCTCCTACGAGCAGTACTTC
. | 17 | TRBJ1-6 | . | TRBV5-1 | CASGLEPVSGTNSPLHF | TGCGCCAGCGGCTTGGAGCCGGTCTCCGGGACTAATTCACCCCTCCACTTT
medium-sized | 12 | TRBJ2-1 | . | TRBV6-5 | CASSYGRVEQFF | TGTGCCAGCAGTTACGGCCGGGTTGAGCAGTTCTTC
. | 14 | TRBJ2-7 | . | TRBV5-5 | CASSLGRNSYEQYF | TGTGCCAGCAGCCTGGGACGGAACTCCTACGAGCAGTACTTC
few | 16 | TRBJ2-1 | . | TRBV5-4 | CASSPMLRGGYNEQFF | TGTGCCAGCTCCCCCATGCTTAGGGGCGGGTACAATGAGCAGTTCTTC
. | 14 | TRBJ1-1 | . | TRBV5-4 | CASSFRTANTEAFF | TGTGCCAGCAGCTTCCGGACAGCGAACACTGAAGCTTTCTTT
. | 15 | TRBJ2-7 | TRBD1 | TRBV7-9 | CASSSRDRGEYEQYF | TGTGCCAGCAGCTCCCGGGACAGGGGAGAGTACGAGCAGTACTTC
. | 16 | TRBJ2-3 | . | TRBV18 | CASSPFIGRSTDTQYF | TGTGCCAGCTCACCATTCATAGGGAGAAGCACAGATACGCAGTATTTT
. | 15 | TRBJ2-7 | TRBD2 | TRBV7-2 | CASSLWTSGSYEQYF | TGTGCCAGCAGCCTCTGGACTAGCGGATCCTACGAGCAGTACTTC
. | 15 | TRBJ1-1 | TRBD1 | TRBV5-1 | CASTMTGVMNTEAFF | TGCGCCAGCACCATGACAGGGGTCATGAACACTGAAGCTTTCTTT
. | 15 | TRBJ2-2 | . | TRBV19 | CASSTLSGNTGELFF | TGTGCCAGTAGTACTCTCTCCGGGAACACCGGGGAGCTGTTTTTT
few | 17 | TRBJ2-7 | . | TRBV27 | CASSLSRGLRSPYEQYF | TGTGCCAGCAGTTTATCGAGAGGTCTCCGAAGCCCTTACGAGCAGTACTTC
. | 12 | TRBJ1-1 | . | TRBV12-5 | CASGWGDSEAFF | TGTGCTAGTGGTTGGGGTGATTCTGAAGCTTTCTTT
few | 13 | TRBJ1-1 | . | TRBV15 | CATSFQTNTEAFF | TGTGCCACCAGCTTCCAGACGAACACTGAAGCTTTCTTT
. | 12 | TRBJ1-2 | . | TRBV25-1 | CASREAKDGYTF | TGTGCCAGTCGAGAAGCTAAGGATGGCTACACCTTC
. | 15 | TRBJ2-1 | TRBD2 | TRBV19 | CATTVGRGDYNEQFF | TGTGCCACTACAGTAGGGCGGGGGGATTACAATGAGCAGTTCTTC